Following are 18 T cell receptor beta chains from one sample sequenced in a study of cytomegalovirus exposure and HLA in healthy donors. Sequencing was performed with immunoSEQ multiplex PCR; in TCRdb, only in-frame clones are kept and a portion is missing. The data show approximately 300,000 clones, 75% to 90% seen once. Source material: PBMCs. Every receptor here comes from a woman aged 30 to 39 in good health and CMV-seropositive.

The DNA for the CDR3 is TGCAGCGTCCTGGGACTAGCGGACCCGAGCTCCTACAATGAGCAGTTCTTC. Translating it yields CSVLGLADPSSYNEQFF. This rearrangement joins TRBV29-1 to TRBJ2-1; 11 nucleotides agree with TRBD2. Germline CDR1 reads SQVTM; CDR2 reads ANQGSEA. The CDR3 consists of 17 residues. After removal of 6 bases from V and 0 bases from J, the junction contained 10 bases not matched to a gene.

The chain uses TRBV6-5 and TRBJ2-3; unclear D gene. Germline values: CDR1 MNHEY, CDR2 SVGAGI. Trimming removed 0 bases at V and 4 bases at J, with 8 bases between. CDR3 length: 14 residues. The CDR3 spells CASSYSTLADTQYF. The CDR3 DNA follows: TGTGCCAGCAGTTACTCGACACTGGCAGATACGCAGTATTTT.

J is TRBJ1-2 and V is TRBV6-1; D is unresolved. Trimming pared 0 bases from V and 7 bases from J, leaving 9 bases between. CDR3 size: 13 residues. CDR1 MNHNS and CDR2 SASEGT come from the germline V gene. CDR3 DNA sequence: TGTGCCAGCAGTGAAGCGCTTTTGGGTGGCTACACCTTC. Protein sequence: CASSEALLGGYTF.

As concerns this clone: The DNA is omitted, as the CDR3 cannot be located on it reliably, and the CDR3 follows TCRdb's listing. The gene calls are TRBV9 and TRBJ2-7. The CDR3 length is 14 residues, termini included. CDR1 is SGDLS, CDR2 YYNGEE, per germline. Here the CDR3 reads CASSPLSGPVEQYF.

The chain combines TRBV20-1 with TRBJ1-1; D call uncertain. Trimming shortened V by 6 bases and J by 1 base, and 6 bases separated the two germline ends. Germline V gene data show CDR1 as DFQATT and CDR2 as SNEGSKA (reference sequence). The CDR3 has 11 amino acids. CDR3 sequence reads: CSAYANTEAFF. CDR3 DNA sequence: TGCAGTGCCTATGCGAACACTGAAGCTTTCTTT.

The rearrangement uses TRBV2 and TRBJ1-1; D call uncertain. Germline V gene data show CDR1 as SNHLY and CDR2 as FYNNEI. V was trimmed by 10 bases and J by 1 base, leaving 16 bases between them. CDR3 length equals 14 residues. CDR3 protein: CATFLRTENTEAFF. CDR3 bases: TGTGCCACCTTTCTCAGGACCGAGAACACTGAAGCTTTCTTT.

The sample holds one count of this clone. The V call is TRBV13, the J call TRBJ1-4; D possibly corresponds to TRBD1 (5 bases). Per germline, CDR1 PRHDT and CDR2 FYEKMQ (reference sequence). V was cut by 1 base and J by 5 bases, with 8 bases left in between. CDR3 length: 14 residues. In nucleotides, the CDR3 is TGTGCCAGCAGCTTAGCGGGGGAGAATGAAAAACTGTTTTTT. Protein product: CASSLAGENEKLFF.

The rearrangement links TRBV28 to TRBJ2-1, with TRBD2 identical over 10 bases. The germline V gene has CDR1 MDHEN and CDR2 SYDVKM. The CDR3 totals 16 residues. J was trimmed by 4 bases and V by 2 bases; bases with no gene match: 5. The CDR3 sequence is CASSLASGSWYNEQFF. The CDR3 region has the DNA TGTGCCAGCAGTTTAGCTAGCGGGAGTTGGTACAATGAGCAGTTCTTC.

This rearrangement joins TRBV9 to TRBJ1-1, with 7 bases fitting TRBD1. The CDR3 has 15 amino acids. Trimming removed 0 bases from V and 3 bases from J; junction bases left unmatched: 5. Germline V gives CDR1 SGDLS, CDR2 YYNGEE. CDR3: CASSVGGQADTEAFF. The CDR3 coding sequence is TGTGCCAGCAGCGTAGGTGGACAGGCGGACACTGAAGCTTTCTTT.

This clone has just a few counts. This chain joins TRBV28 and TRBJ2-7; a weak D match, TRBD2 (5 bases). There are 11 residues in the CDR3. The ends were cut back, 5 bases at V and 6 bases at J, with 8 bases in the middle. Germline CDR1 reads MDHEN; CDR2 reads SYDVKM. The CDR3 bases are TGTGCCAGCAGTCAGCGGAGCGAGCAGTACTTC. Amino acids: CASSQRSEQYF.

The chain combines TRBV30 with TRBJ2-1, with 8 bases aligning to TRBD2. Trimming at V came to 1 base and at J to 9 bases, leaving 5 bases not matched to a gene. Germline CDR1 and CDR2: GTSNPN and SVGIG (reference sequence). The CDR3 is 13 amino acids. CDR3: CAWSARLATEQFF. Here the CDR3 DNA reads TGTGCCTGGAGTGCCAGACTAGCGACTGAGCAGTTCTTC.

The chain is built from TRBV30 and TRBJ2-3; TRBD1 or TRBD2 may be the D gene (5 bases each). The CDR3 length is 13 residues. Germline assignment: CDR1 GTSNPN and CDR2 SVGIG (reference sequence). V shed 3 bases and J shed 1 base, with 8 bases lying between them. The CDR3 nucleotides read TGTGCCTGGAGCCGAGGGGGCACAGATACGCAGTATTTT. Residues: CAWSRGGTDTQYF. Full variable domain (remainder filled in from reference TRBV30 and TRBJ2-3): SQTIHQWPATLVQPVGSPLSLECTVEGTSNPNLYWYRQAAGRGLQLLFYSVGIGQISSEVPQNLSASRPQDRQFILSSKKLLLSDSGFYLCAWSRGGTDTQYFGPGTRLTVL.

The V gene is TRBV7-9, the J gene TRBJ2-3; 13 nucleotides agree with TRBD2. CDR3 size: 17 residues. Trimming cost V 4 bases and J 4 bases; bases outside gene matches: 8. Germline V gene data show CDR1 as SEHNR and CDR2 as FQNEAQ (reference sequence). CDR3 sequence (DNA): TGTGCCAGCAGCTCGGGACTAGCGGGGCGTGGGGCAGATACGCAGTATTTT. Translated, it gives CASSSGLAGRGADTQYF. Full variable domain (outside the CDR3, taken from reference TRBV7-9 and TRBJ2-3): DTGVSQNPRHKITKRGQNVTFRCDPISEHNRLYWYRQTLGQGPEFLTYFQNEAQLEKSRLLSDRFSAERPKGSFSTLEIQRTEQGDSAMYLCASSSGLAGRGADTQYFGPGTRLTVL.

This sequence joins TRBV27 and TRBJ2-3, with 8 positions matching TRBD2. The junction had 6 bases not matched to a gene; V was cut back by 5 bases and J by 2 bases. The CDR3 contains 15 residues. CDR1 MNHEY and CDR2 SMNVEV come from the germline V gene (reference sequence). The DNA of the CDR3 is TGTGCCAGCAGTGGCGCGGGGGGTAACACAGATACGCAGTATTTT. This translates into CASSGAGGNTDTQYF.

V is TRBV6-5 and J is TRBJ2-5; 11 nucleotides match TRBD2. V dropped 1 base and J dropped 2; count of bases not matched to a gene: 3. Germline CDR1 and CDR2: MNHEY and SVGAGI. The CDR3 is 16 residues long. CDR3 coding DNA: TGTGCCAGCAGTTACTATAGCGGGGGGGTACAAGAGACCCAGTACTTC. It codes for CASSYYSGGVQETQYF.

The chain links TRBV9 to TRBJ2-5; D not resolved. Trimming left V 6 bases short and J 4 bases short, with 16 bases between. The CDR3 is made up of 14 amino acids. Germline V lookup: CDR1 SGDLS, CDR2 YYNGEE. CDR3 sequence reads: CASNLGQPGETQYF. The CDR3 nucleotides read TGTGCCAGCAATCTAGGGCAGCCCGGAGAGACCCAGTACTTC.

This clone has only a few counts. The J gene is TRBJ1-1, the V gene TRBV9, with 11 nucleotides matching TRBD1. CDR1 and CDR2 (germline): SGDLS, YYNGEE. V lost 0 bases and J lost 1; bases outside the gene matches: 2. The CDR3 is 16 amino acids. CDR3: CASSVGDRGWNTEAFF. In DNA form, the CDR3 reads TGTGCCAGCAGCGTAGGGGACAGGGGGTGGAACACTGAAGCTTTCTTT.

V gene TRBV29-1 combines with J gene TRBJ1-2, with no clear D. CDR1 is SQVTM, CDR2 ANQGSEA, per germline. V was cut by 8 bases and J by 8 bases, with 18 bases left in between. The CDR3 loop spans 12 amino acids. CDR3 sequence reads: CSLLMGGGGYTF. The CDR3 nucleotides are TGCAGCCTTCTAATGGGAGGAGGGGGCTACACCTTC.